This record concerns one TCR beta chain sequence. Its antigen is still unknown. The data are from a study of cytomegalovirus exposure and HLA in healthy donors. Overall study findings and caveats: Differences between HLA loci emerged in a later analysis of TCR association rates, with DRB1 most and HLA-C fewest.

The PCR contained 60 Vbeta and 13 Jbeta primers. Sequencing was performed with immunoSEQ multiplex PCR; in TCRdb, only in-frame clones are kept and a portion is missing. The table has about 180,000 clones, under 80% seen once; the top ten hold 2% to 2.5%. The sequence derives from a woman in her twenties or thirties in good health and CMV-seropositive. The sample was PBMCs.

The CDR3 sequence: CASNEGQGNYEQYF. The CDR3, as DNA: TGTGCCAGCAACGAGGGACAGGGAAACTACGAGCAGTACTTC. The chain is built from TRBV2 and TRBJ2-7; 9 bases fit TRBD1. Germline assignment: CDR1 SNHLY and CDR2 FYNNEI. This CDR3 spans 14 amino acids. J lost 3 bases, V lost 7 bases, and 7 bases had no gene match.